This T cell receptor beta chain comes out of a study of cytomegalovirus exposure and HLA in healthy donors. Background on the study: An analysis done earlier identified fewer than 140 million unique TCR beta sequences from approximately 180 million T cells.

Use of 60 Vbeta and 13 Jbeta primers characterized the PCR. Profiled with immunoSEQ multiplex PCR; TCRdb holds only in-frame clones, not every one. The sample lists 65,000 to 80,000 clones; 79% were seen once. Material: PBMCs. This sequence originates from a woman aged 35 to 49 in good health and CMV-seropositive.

The CDR3 sequence is CASSQTRGRDDEAFF. DNA of the CDR3: TGTGCCAGCAGCCAGACCAGGGGCAGGGACGATGAAGCTTTCTTT. This rearrangement joins TRBV4-2 to TRBJ1-1; D may be TRBD1 (6 bases). Germline CDR1 reads LGHNA; CDR2 reads YNFKEQ. V lost 3 bases and J lost 7, with 18 bases in between. The CDR3 has 15 amino acids.